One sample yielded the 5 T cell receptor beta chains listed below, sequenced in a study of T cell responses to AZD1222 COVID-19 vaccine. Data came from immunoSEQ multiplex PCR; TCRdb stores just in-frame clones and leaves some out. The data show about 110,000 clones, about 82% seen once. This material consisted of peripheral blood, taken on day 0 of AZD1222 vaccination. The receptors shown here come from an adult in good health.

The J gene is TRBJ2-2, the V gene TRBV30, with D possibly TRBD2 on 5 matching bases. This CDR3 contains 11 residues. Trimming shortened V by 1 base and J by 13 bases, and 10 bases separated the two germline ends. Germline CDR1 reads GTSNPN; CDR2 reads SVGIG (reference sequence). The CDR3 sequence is CAWSGQEVLFF. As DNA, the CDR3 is TGTGCCTGGAGTGGGCAGGAGGTGCTGTTTTTT.

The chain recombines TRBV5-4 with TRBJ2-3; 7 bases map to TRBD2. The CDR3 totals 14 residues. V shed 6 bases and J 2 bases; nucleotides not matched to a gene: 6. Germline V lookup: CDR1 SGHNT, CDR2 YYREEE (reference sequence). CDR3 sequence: CASNRGGTTDTQYF. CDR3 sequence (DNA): TGTGCCAGCAACCGCGGGGGAACCACAGATACGCAGTATTTT. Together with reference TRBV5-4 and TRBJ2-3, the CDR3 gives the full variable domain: ETGVTQSPTHLIKTRGQQVTLRCSSQSGHNTVSWYQQALGQGPQFIFQYYREEENGRGNFPPRFSGLQFPNYSSELNVNALELDDSALYLCASNRGGTTDTQYFGPGTRLTVL.

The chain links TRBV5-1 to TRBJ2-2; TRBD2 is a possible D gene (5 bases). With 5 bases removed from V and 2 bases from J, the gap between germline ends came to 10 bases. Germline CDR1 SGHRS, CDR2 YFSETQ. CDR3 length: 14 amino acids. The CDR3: CASSTDFNTGELFF. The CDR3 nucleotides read TGCGCCAGCAGTACGGACTTCAACACCGGGGAGCTGTTTTTT. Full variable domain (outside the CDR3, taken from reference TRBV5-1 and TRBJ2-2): KAGVTQTPRYLIKTRGQQVTLSCSPISGHRSVSWYQQTPGQGLQFLFEYFSETQRNKGNFPGRFSGRQFSNSRSEMNVSTLELGDSALYLCASSTDFNTGELFFGEGSRLTVL.

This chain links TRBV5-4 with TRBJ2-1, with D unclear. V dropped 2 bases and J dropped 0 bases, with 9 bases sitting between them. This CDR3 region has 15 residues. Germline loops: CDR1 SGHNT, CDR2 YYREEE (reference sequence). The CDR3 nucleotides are TGTGCCAGCAGCTTTCTTACGAGCTCCTACAATGAGCAGTTCTTC. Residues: CASSFLTSSYNEQFF.

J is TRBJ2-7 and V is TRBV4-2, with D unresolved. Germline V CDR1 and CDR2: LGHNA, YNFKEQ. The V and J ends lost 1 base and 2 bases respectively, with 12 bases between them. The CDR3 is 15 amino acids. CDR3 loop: CASSQVSFRAYEQYF. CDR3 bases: TGTGCCAGCAGCCAAGTGTCTTTTCGAGCCTACGAGCAGTACTTC.